A single sample gave rise to the 11 T cell receptor beta chains below, sequenced in a study of T cells in Graves' hyperthyroidism and ophthalmopathy. TCR beta CDR3 sequences were amplified from RNA transcripts. When the TCR CDR3 underwent first-round RT-PCR, the HTBI primer set was used. A single record per CDR3 protein comes from TCRdb applying MiXCR to the multiplex PCR reads. The table shows 350,000 to 400,000 distinct CDR3 sequences, with 19% occurring only once. The sample was blood. The receptors here all came from a woman younger than 30 with Graves' hyperthyroidism.

This clonotype has ten or more counts. The J gene is TRBJ2-7, the V gene TRBV28, with TRBD1 identical over 8 bases. V lost 2 bases and J lost 8; bases outside the gene matches: 11. This CDR3 spans 15 amino acids. Germline V gives CDR1 MDHEN, CDR2 SYDVKM. The CDR3 coding sequence is TGTGCCAGCAGTTTAAATTTAGGGACAGGAGGGCAGCAGTACTTC. Its translation is CASSLNLGTGGQQYF.

This clonotype was seen many times. It is likely a read error, because the conserved phenylalanine at the end of the CDR3 is missing. The DNA is omitted, as the CDR3 cannot be located on it reliably, and the CDR3 follows TCRdb's listing. The rearrangement links TRBV6-2 or TRBV6-3 to TRBJ1-5; TRBD1 is the table's D call and was not checked against the DNA. Germline values: CDR1 MNHEY, CDR2 SVGEGT. The CDR3 adds up to 9 amino acids, both ends counted. The CDR3 spells CASSYSAGD.

As to this clonotype: A much larger clone is a single base away; this may be a read error. V and J are TRBV29-1 and TRBJ1-5; 7 bases are a match to TRBD1. Per the germline V gene, CDR1 is SQVTM and CDR2 is ANQGSEA. The CDR3 extends over 13 amino acids. The CDR3 spells CGVEGADGQPQHF. CDR3 DNA: TGCGGCGTTGAGGGGGCAGATGGTCAGCCCCAGCATTTT.

A remark on this clonotype: At one boundary the junction diverges from the germline segment, which might be a read error. This chain connects TRBV11-2 to TRBJ1-1, with unresolved D. This CDR3 is 16 amino acids long. CDR1 is SGHAT and CDR2 is FQNNGV in the germline V gene. CDR3 nucleotides: TGTGCCAGCATCCCCAGCTGGGCAGGTAATCTGGGTGAAACTTTCTTT. Protein sequence: CASIPSWAGNLGETFF.

The V gene is TRBV25-1, the J gene TRBJ1-5, with D unclear. This CDR3 is 15 amino acids long. The V gene's germline CDR1 is MGHDK and CDR2 SYGVNS. The V and J ends lost 2 bases and 3 bases respectively, with 11 bases between them. As DNA, the CDR3 is TGTGCCAGCAGTGAAGACGCAGGCCACAATCAGCCCCAGCATTTT. It codes for CASSEDAGHNQPQHF.

This clonotype has a handful of counts. This rearrangement joins TRBV6-1 to TRBJ1-6; D perhaps matches TRBD1 (6 bases). The CDR3 is made up of 16 amino acids. V was pared by 7 bases and J by 4 bases, with 17 bases between. Per germline, CDR1 MNHNS and CDR2 SASEGT. CDR3 DNA: TGTGCCAGCACATCCCCTAGGGACAAGTATAATTCACCCCTCCACTTT. Residues: CASTSPRDKYNSPLHF.

This clonotype appeared a few times. This CDR3 is CASSSLRDRRTGELFF. CDR3 in DNA: TGTGCCAGCAGCAGCCTCCGGGACCGAAGGACCGGGGAGCTGTTTTTT. V usage is TRBV11-2 and J usage is TRBJ2-2, with D possibly being TRBD1 or TRBD2 (5 bases each). The ends were cut back, 5 bases at V and 5 bases at J, with 18 bases in the middle. The V gene's germline CDR1 is SGHAT and CDR2 FQNNGV. The CDR3 length is 16 residues.

This clonotype was detected a few times. The chain combines TRBV29-1 with TRBJ1-2; no definite D call. The germline V and J ends were trimmed by 3 bases and 8 bases, with 19 bases remaining between them. Germline V gives CDR1 SQVTM, CDR2 ANQGSEA. The length of the CDR3 is 14 residues. CDR3 sequence (DNA): TGCAGCGTTGAGGAGGATGAGGGCGTGGAGGGCTACACCTTC. Translation gives CSVEEDEGVEGYTF.

This clonotype was observed many times. As the CDR3 is not closed by the conserved phenylalanine or tryptophan, this likely results from a read error. The gene calls are TRBV5-1 and TRBJ1-5; D possibly corresponds to TRBD1 (5 bases). Trimming shortened V by 2 bases and J by 7 bases, and 10 bases separated the two germline ends. Germline-derived CDR1 and CDR2 are SGHRS and YFSETQ. The CDR3 spans 13 residues. CDR3 bases: TGCGCCAGCAGCTTTCAGGGTAACCAGCCCCAGCATCTT. Protein product: CASSFQGNQPQHL.

J is TRBJ1-1 and V is TRBV6-1; D gene unclear. V shed 6 bases and J shed 2 bases, with 13 bases lying between them. The CDR3 extends over 14 amino acids. Germline assignment: CDR1 MNHNS and CDR2 SASEGT. Here the CDR3 DNA reads TGTGCCAGCAGACAACGGACGGTCAACACTGAAGCTTTCTTT. This translates into CASRQRTVNTEAFF.

In its sample, this clonotype was seen many times. A read error may be the cause here, since a much bigger clone is one base away. J is TRBJ2-5 and V is TRBV6-5; 9 bases line up with TRBD2. Germline CDR1 MNHEY, CDR2 SVGAGI. The CDR3 has 15 residues. The V and J ends lost 6 bases and 4 bases, in that order; junction bases with no gene match: 9. This CDR3 reads CASSYLAGRTETQYF. The CDR3 nucleotides are TGTGCCAGCAGCTATCTAGCGGGGAGGACAGAGACCCAGTACTTC.